The next 18 T cell receptor beta chains were all read from a single sample in a study of cytomegalovirus exposure and HLA in healthy donors. In the PCR, 60 Vbeta and 13 Jbeta primers were used. Only in-frame clones appear in the TCRdb table, and some are missing; sequencing was by immunoSEQ multiplex PCR. Among around 210,000 clones listed, about 85% were seen once. Sequenced material: PBMCs. These receptors originate from a girl aged 2-15 years in good health and CMV-seronegative.

This rearrangement joins TRBV2 to TRBJ2-5, with TRBD1 matching over 10 bases. V was clipped by 7 bases and J by 5 bases; unmatched bases: 10. Germline CDR1 SNHLY, CDR2 FYNNEI. This CDR3 has 15 residues. The CDR3 DNA reads as TGTGCCAGCACCCCGGACAGGGGGATTGGGGAGACCCAGTACTTC. It yields the protein CASTPDRGIGETQYF.

This clone was seen once. V gene TRBV5-1 combines with J gene TRBJ2-5, with TRBD2 identical over 11 bases. This CDR3 is built from 16 residues. Trimming removed 0 bases from V and 3 bases from J; junction bases left unmatched: 4. CDR1 is SGHRS, CDR2 YFSETQ, per germline. Here the CDR3 reads CASSLALAGGKETQYF. For the CDR3, the DNA is TGCGCCAGCAGCTTGGCCCTAGCGGGGGGAAAAGAGACCCAGTACTTC.

This rearrangement joins TRBV6-5 to TRBJ2-5; D call uncertain. Germline values: CDR1 MNHEY, CDR2 SVGAGI. The CDR3 is 14 residues long. V lost 4 bases to trimming and J lost 1 base, with 10 bases between them. CDR3 region: CASSLSHIQETQYF. CDR3 nucleotides: TGTGCCAGCAGTTTATCGCACATCCAAGAGACCCAGTACTTC.

The gene calls are TRBV5-6 and TRBJ1-1; possible D gene TRBD1, 6 bases. Trimming shortened V by 4 bases and J by 1 base, and 14 bases separated the two germline ends. The CDR3 sequence is 15 residues long. Per germline, CDR1 SGHDT and CDR2 YYEEEE. Here the CDR3 reads CASSGTGGANTEAFF. In DNA, the CDR3 is TGTGCCAGCAGCGGCACTGGGGGGGCGAACACTGAAGCTTTCTTT.

This sequence joins TRBV6-1 and TRBJ2-2; no firm D call. Per the germline V gene, CDR1 is MNHNS and CDR2 is SASEGT. The CDR3 is 15 amino acids. The V gene lost 2 bases and the J gene lost 6 bases, with 13 bases spanning the gap. In nucleotides, the CDR3 is TGTGCCAGCAGTGAATGGTTCGGGTCGGCCGGGGAGCTGTTTTTT. Its protein product is CASSEWFGSAGELFF.

V gene TRBV9 combines with J gene TRBJ2-5, with D perhaps matching TRBD1 (5 bases). The CDR3 sequence is 15 residues long. The germline V gene has CDR1 SGDLS and CDR2 YYNGEE. With 0 bases removed from V and 5 bases from J, the gap between germline ends came to 14 bases. The CDR3 nucleotides are TGTGCCAGCAGCGTAGACAGGCAAAGGTGGGAGACCCAGTACTTC. As protein: CASSVDRQRWETQYF.

This rearrangement joins TRBV6-5 to TRBJ1-1; D perhaps matches TRBD1 (5 bases). This CDR3 region has 14 residues. The germline CDR1 and CDR2 sequences are MNHEY and SVGAGI. V gave up 6 bases and J gave up 1 base, with 12 bases separating them. CDR3 residues: CASRRGGENTEAFF. As DNA, the CDR3 is TGTGCCAGCAGGCGCGGGGGGGAGAACACTGAAGCTTTCTTT.

The chain recombines TRBV27 with TRBJ2-1, with a weak D call TRBD1 (5 bases). Trimming cost V 5 bases and J 0 bases, with 5 bases left between them. The CDR3 is 13 amino acids. CDR1 is MNHEY and CDR2 is SMNVEV in the germline V gene (reference sequence). The CDR3 spells CASSDSSYNEQFF. The CDR3 DNA sequence: TGTGCCAGCAGTGACAGCTCCTACAATGAGCAGTTCTTC.

This clone was found once. This chain joins TRBV7-9 and TRBJ1-2; the D is unclear. The CDR3 contains 13 residues. Germline CDR1 reads SEHNR; CDR2 reads FQNEAQ (reference sequence). The V and J ends lost 1 base and 4 bases respectively, with 7 bases between them. CDR3: CASSLEQTYGYTF. In DNA form, the CDR3 reads TGTGCCAGCAGCTTAGAACAGACCTATGGCTACACCTTC.

The chain employs TRBV4-2 and TRBJ2-7, with 7 bases fitting TRBD2. The ends lost 8 bases at V and 6 bases at J; junction bases unmatched: 13. The CDR3 is 14 amino acids. Germline CDR1 LGHNA, CDR2 YNFKEQ. The CDR3: CASAYAAGEPEQYF. The DNA for the CDR3 is TGTGCCAGCGCCTACGCGGCGGGGGAGCCCGAGCAGTACTTC.

This clone was picked up one time. One junction end does not reproduce the germline sequence, and a read error may be involved. Other nucleotide sequences in the sample specify the same CDR3. This chain joins TRBV6-4 and TRBJ2-3; maybe TRBD2 (5 bases). The germline gives CDR1 MRHNA, CDR2 SNTAGT. This CDR3 region has 15 residues. CDR3 in amino acids: CASSDSVRGTDTQYF. In nucleotides, the CDR3 is TGCGCCAGCAGTGACTCCGTGAGGGGCACAGATACGCAGTATTTT.

This chain links TRBV5-6 with TRBJ2-3; TRBD2 aligns across 10 bases. The CDR3 is made up of 19 amino acids. The V segment lost 0 bases and the J segment 1 base; nucleotides outside the gene matches: 11. The germline V gene encodes CDR1 SGHDT and CDR2 YYEEEE. CDR3 in amino acids: CASSLVASGSRSGTDTQYF. The CDR3 DNA is TGTGCCAGCAGCTTGGTGGCTAGCGGGAGCCGCAGCGGCACAGATACGCAGTATTTT. Full variable domain (missing parts from reference TRBV5-6 and TRBJ2-3): DAGVTQSPTHLIKTRGQQVTLRCSPKSGHDTVSWYQQALGQGPQFIFQYYEEEERQRGNFPDRFSGHQFPNYSSELNVNALLLGDSALYLCASSLVASGSRSGTDTQYFGPGTRLTVL.

The gene calls are TRBV7-3 and TRBJ2-7, with TRBD1 matching over 9 bases. The length of the CDR3 is 15 residues. CDR1 is SGHTA and CDR2 is FQGTGA in the germline V gene. With 1 base clipped from V and 2 bases from J, the junction kept 3 bases outside the gene matches. CDR3 region: CASSLRGTGPYEQYF. The CDR3 nucleotides read TGTGCCAGCAGCTTAAGGGGGACAGGGCCCTACGAGCAGTACTTC.

This rearrangement joins TRBV18 to TRBJ1-2; D uncertain. Germline values: CDR1 KGHSH, CDR2 LQKENI. Trimming stripped 6 bases from V and 5 bases from J, with 22 bases between. The CDR3 totals 16 residues. The DNA of the CDR3 is TGTGCCAGCTCGCCTTCCCAGGTTCGGGGAACGTATGGCTACACCTTC. This gives the protein CASSPSQVRGTYGYTF.

As to this clone: This same CDR3 is encoded by further DNA sequences in the sample. The CDR3 reads CASSLVLAGGTDTQYF. The CDR3, as DNA: TGCGCCAGCAGCTTGGTCCTAGCGGGAGGCACAGATACGCAGTATTTT. The chain joins TRBV5-1 to TRBJ2-3, with 10 bases lining up with TRBD2. J gave up 1 base and V 0 bases, and 2 bases lay outside the gene matches. CDR3 length: 16 residues. The germline gives CDR1 SGHRS, CDR2 YFSETQ.

The chain is built from TRBV6-6 and TRBJ1-5; 7 positions match TRBD1. The germline gives CDR1 MNHNY, CDR2 SVGAGI (reference sequence). Losses at the gene ends were 7 bases for V and 2 bases for J; bases not matched to a gene: 8. There are 15 residues in the CDR3. The CDR3 loop reads CASTTGDGRNQPQHF. In DNA form, the CDR3 reads TGTGCCAGCACCACAGGGGATGGTCGCAATCAGCCCCAGCATTTT.

This clone was observed a single time. The rearrangement joins TRBV5-1 to TRBJ1-6, with D perhaps TRBD1 (6 bases). CDR1 is SGHRS, CDR2 YFSETQ, per germline. The CDR3 sequence is 15 residues long. The germline V and J ends were trimmed by 0 bases and 10 bases, with 14 bases remaining between them. CDR3 nucleotides: TGCGCCAGCAGCTTGGTGGCAGGGGATGACTCACCCCTCCACTTT. Protein: CASSLVAGDDSPLHF.

The V and J genes are TRBV15 and TRBJ2-7, with no clear D. V lost 0 bases, J lost 2 bases, and 11 bases lay in between. The CDR3 loop spans 15 amino acids. Germline V lookup: CDR1 LNHNV, CDR2 YYDKDF (reference sequence). CDR3: CATSRDKLPTYEQYF. CDR3 nucleotide sequence: TGTGCCACCAGCAGAGATAAACTTCCTACCTACGAGCAGTACTTC.